The present T cell receptor (beta chain) was sequenced within a study of post-analysis software for immune sequencing data. In this sample, this clonotype turned up a few times. Its cognate antigen is unknown. Findings of the study overall: Roughly 5 TRBV segments were significantly more frequent in patients than in controls. TRBV5-6, TRBV5-1 and TRBV20-1 were among these segments. Normalized Chao1 diversity was significantly lower in multiple sclerosis patients than in controls.

CDR3 size: 15 residues. Germline V lookup: CDR1 SGHTA, CDR2 FQGNSA. The V segment lost 5 bases and the J segment 0 bases; nucleotides outside the gene matches: 6. Each TCR beta cDNA library carried unique molecular identifiers. MiXCR, run by TCRdb on the PCR reads, gives a single entry per CDR3 protein. The sample includes 700,000 to 800,000 distinct CDR3 sequences, 25% to 30% of them seen just once. The source is a girl aged 5-17 years with multiple sclerosis. The material sequenced was blood. The rearrangement uses TRBV7-2 and TRBJ2-7, with 8 bases lining up with TRBD1. CDR3 DNA: TGTGCCAGCAGCCCCAGAACAGGGGGCTCCTACGAGCAGTACTTC. Translating it yields CASSPRTGGSYEQYF.